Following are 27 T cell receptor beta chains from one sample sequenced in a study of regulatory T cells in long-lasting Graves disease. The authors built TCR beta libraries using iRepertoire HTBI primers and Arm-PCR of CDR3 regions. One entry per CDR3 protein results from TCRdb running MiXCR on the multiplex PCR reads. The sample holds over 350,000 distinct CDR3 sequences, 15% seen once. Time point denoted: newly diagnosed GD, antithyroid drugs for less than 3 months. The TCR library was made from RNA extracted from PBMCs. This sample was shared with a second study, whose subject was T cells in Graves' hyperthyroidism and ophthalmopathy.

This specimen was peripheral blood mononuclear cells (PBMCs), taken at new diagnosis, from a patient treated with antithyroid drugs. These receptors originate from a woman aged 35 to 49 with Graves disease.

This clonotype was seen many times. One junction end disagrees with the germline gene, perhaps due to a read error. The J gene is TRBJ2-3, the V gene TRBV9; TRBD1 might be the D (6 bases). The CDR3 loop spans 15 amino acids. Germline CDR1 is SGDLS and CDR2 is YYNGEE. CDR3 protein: CASTVHTGSTDTQYF. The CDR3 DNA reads TGTGCCAGCACCGTACATACAGGGAGCACAGATACGCAGTATTTT. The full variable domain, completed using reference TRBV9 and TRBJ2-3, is DSGVTQTPKHLITATGQRVTLRCSPRSGDLSVYWYQQSLDQGLQFLIQYYNGEERAKGNILERFSAQQFPDLHSELNLSSLELGDSALYFCASTVHTGSTDTQYFGPGTRLTVL.

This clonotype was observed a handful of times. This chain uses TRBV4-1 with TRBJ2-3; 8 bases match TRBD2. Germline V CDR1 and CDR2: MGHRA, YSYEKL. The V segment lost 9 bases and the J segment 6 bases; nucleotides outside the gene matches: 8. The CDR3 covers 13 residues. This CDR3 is CASKAGAVDTQYF. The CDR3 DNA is TGCGCCAGTAAAGCGGGAGCTGTTGATACGCAGTATTTT.

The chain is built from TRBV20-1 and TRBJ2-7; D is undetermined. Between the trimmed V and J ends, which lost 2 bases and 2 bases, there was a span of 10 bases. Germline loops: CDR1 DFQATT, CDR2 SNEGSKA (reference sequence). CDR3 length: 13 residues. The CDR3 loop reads CSARPPGPYEQYF. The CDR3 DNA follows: TGCAGTGCTAGACCCCCTGGTCCCTACGAGCAGTACTTC.

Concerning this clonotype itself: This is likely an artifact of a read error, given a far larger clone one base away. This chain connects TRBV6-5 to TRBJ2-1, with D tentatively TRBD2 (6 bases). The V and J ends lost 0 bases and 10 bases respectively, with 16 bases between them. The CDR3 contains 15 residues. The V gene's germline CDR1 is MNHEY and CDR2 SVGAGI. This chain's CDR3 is CASSYSPFPGDEQFF. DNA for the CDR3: TGTGCCAGCAGTTACTCGCCTTTTCCGGGGGACGAGCAGTTCTTC.

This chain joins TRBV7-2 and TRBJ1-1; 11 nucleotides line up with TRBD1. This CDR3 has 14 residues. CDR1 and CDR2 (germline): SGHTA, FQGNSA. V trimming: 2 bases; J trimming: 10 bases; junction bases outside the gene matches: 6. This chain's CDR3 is CASSLSRDRGSAFF. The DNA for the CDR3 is TGTGCCAGCAGCTTAAGTCGGGACAGGGGGTCAGCTTTCTTT.

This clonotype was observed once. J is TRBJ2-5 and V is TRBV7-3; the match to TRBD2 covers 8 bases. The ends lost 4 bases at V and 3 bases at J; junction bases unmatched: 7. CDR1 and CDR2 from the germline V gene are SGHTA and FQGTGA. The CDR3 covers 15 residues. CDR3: CASSYGGAGEETQYF. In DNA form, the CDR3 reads TGTGCCAGCAGCTACGGTGGAGCGGGAGAAGAGACCCAGTACTTC.

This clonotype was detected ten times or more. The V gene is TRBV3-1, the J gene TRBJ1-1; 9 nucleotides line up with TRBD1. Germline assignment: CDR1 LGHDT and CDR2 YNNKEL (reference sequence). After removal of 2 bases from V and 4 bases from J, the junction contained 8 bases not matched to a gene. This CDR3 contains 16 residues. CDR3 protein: CASSQWGVDRGTEAFF. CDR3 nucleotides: TGTGCCAGCAGCCAATGGGGGGTGGACAGGGGCACTGAAGCTTTCTTT.

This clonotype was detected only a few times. DNA of the CDR3: TGCAGCGTCGCAGGCTCTGGGGCCAACGTCCTGACTTTC. Translation: CSVAGSGANVLTF. The chain links TRBV29-1 to TRBJ2-6; D gene ambiguous. This CDR3 has 13 residues. Trimming removed 6 bases from V and 0 bases from J, with 6 bases in between. In germline, CDR1 is SQVTM, CDR2 ANQGSEA. The complete variable domain, with remaining parts taken from reference TRBV29-1 and TRBJ2-6, reads SAVISQKPSRDICQRGTSLTIQCQVDSQVTMMFWYRQQPGQSLTLIATANQGSEATYESGFVIDKFPISRPNLTFSTLTVSNMSPEDSSIYLCSVAGSGANVLTFGAGSRLTVL.

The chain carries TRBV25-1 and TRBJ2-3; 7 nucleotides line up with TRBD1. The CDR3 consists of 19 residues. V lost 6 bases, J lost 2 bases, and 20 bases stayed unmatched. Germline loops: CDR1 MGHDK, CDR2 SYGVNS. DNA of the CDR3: TGTGCCAGCAGCCGGAACTTAAAGGACAGGATGAAATCCACAGATACGCAGTATTTT. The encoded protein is CASSRNLKDRMKSTDTQYF.

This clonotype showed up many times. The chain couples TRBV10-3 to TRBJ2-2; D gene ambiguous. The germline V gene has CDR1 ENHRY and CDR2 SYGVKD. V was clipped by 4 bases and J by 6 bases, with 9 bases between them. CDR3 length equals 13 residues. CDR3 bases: TGTGCCATCAGTGGGCATCCCGCCGGGGAGCTGTTTTTT. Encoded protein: CAISGHPAGELFF.

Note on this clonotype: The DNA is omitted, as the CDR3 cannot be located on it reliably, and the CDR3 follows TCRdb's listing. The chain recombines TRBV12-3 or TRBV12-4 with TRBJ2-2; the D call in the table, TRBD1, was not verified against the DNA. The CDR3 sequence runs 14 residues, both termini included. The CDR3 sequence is CASSFTGGRGAVFF.

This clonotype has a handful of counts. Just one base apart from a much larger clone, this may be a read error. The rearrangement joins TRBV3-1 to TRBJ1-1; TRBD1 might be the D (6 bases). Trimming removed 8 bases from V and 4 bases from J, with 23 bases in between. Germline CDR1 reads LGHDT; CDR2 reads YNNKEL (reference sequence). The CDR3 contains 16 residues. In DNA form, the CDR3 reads TGTGCCAGCGGCCCCCGAGGTGAGGGGGTCGGCACTGAAGCTTTCTTT. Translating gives CASGPRGEGVGTEAFF.

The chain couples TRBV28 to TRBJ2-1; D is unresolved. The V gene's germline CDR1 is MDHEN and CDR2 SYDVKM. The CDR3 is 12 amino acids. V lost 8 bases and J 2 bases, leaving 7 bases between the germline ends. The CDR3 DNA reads TGTGCCAGCGGTGATCCCTACAATGAGCAGTTCTTC. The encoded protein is CASGDPYNEQFF.

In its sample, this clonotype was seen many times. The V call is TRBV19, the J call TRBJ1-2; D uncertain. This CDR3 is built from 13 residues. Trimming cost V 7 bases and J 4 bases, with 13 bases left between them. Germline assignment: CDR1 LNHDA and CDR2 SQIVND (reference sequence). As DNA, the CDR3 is TGTGCCAGTACGAACAAGGCCACCTATGGCTACACCTTC. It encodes CASTNKATYGYTF.

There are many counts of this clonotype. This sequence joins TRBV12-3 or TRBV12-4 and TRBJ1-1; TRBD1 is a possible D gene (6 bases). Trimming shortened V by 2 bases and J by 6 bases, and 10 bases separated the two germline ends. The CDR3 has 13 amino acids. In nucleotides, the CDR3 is TGTGCCAGCAGTTTAACAGGGAATCCTGAAGCTTTCTTT. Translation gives CASSLTGNPEAFF.

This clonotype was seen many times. Here the CDR3 DNA reads TGCAGTGCTATCGCTAGCCCTTCCTACAATGAGCAGTTCTTC. Encoded protein: CSAIASPSYNEQFF. This chain uses TRBV20-1 with TRBJ2-1; a possible D gene is TRBD2 (5 bases). The CDR3 totals 14 residues. The V end was cut by 4 bases, the J end by 1 base, with 11 bases between. CDR1 and CDR2 from the germline V gene are DFQATT and SNEGSKA (reference sequence).

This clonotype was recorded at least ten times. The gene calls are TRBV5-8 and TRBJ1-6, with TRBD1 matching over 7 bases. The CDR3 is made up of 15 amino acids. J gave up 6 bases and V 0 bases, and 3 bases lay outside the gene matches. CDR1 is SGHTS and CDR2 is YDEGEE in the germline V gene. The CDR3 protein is CASSLGQGSNSPLHF. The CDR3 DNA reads TGTGCCAGCAGCTTGGGACAGGGTAGTAATTCACCCCTCCACTTT.

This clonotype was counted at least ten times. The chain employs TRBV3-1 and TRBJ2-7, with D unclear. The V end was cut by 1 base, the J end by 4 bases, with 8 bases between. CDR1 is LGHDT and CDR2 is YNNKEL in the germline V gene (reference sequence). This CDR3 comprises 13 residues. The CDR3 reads CASSQVAGYEQYF. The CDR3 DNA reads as TGTGCCAGCAGCCAAGTAGCCGGTTACGAGCAGTACTTC.

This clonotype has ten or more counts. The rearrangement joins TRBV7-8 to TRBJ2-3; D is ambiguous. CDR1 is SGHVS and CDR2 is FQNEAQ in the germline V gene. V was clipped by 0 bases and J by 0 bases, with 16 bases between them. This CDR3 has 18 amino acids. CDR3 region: CASSLATSGRTSTDTQYF. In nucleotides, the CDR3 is TGTGCCAGCAGCTTAGCAACCAGTGGGCGAACTAGCACAGATACGCAGTATTTT.

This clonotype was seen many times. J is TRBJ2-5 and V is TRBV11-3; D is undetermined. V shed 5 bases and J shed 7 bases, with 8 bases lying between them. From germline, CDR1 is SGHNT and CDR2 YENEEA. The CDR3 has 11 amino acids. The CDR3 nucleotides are TGTGCCAGCAGCCGAAGAGGGACCCAGTACTTC. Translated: CASSRRGTQYF.

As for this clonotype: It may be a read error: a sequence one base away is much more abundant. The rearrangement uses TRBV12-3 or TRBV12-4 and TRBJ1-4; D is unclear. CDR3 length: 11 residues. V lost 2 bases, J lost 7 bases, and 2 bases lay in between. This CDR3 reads CASSLLEKLFF. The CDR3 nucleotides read TGTGCCAGCAGTTTACTTGAAAAACTGTTTTTT.

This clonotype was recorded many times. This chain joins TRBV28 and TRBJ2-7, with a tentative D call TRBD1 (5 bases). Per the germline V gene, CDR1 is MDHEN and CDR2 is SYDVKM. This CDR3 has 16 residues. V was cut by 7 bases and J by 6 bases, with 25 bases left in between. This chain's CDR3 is CASKGPWYPPSFEQYF. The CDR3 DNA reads TGTGCCAGCAAGGGGCCGTGGTATCCCCCTTCTTTCGAGCAGTACTTC.

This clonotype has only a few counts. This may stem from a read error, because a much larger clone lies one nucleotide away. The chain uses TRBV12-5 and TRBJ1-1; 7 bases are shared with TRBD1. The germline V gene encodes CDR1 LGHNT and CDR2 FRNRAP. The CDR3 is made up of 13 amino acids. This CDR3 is CTSGLPGGTEAFF. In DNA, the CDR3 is TGTACTAGTGGCCTTCCAGGGGGTACTGAAGCTTTCTTT. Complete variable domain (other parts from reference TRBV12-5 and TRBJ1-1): DARVTQTPRHKVTEMGQEVTMRCQPILGHNTVFWYRQTMMQGLELLAYFRNRAPLDDSGMPKDRFSAEMPDATLATLKIQPSEPRDSAVYFCTSGLPGGTEAFFGQGTRLTVV.

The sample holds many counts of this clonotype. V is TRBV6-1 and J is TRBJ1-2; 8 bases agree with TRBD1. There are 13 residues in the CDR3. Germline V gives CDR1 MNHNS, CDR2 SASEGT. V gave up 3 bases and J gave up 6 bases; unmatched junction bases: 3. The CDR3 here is CASSEVGQDGYTF. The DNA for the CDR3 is TGTGCCAGCAGTGAGGTGGGACAGGATGGCTACACCTTC.

CDR3 nucleotides: TGCGCCAGCGGGGGGACTTACCTACGCGGTGAGCAGTTCTTC. Translating it yields CASGGTYLRGEQFF. The J gene is TRBJ2-1, the V gene TRBV10-2; D possibly corresponds to TRBD2 (6 bases). V was cut by 8 bases and J by 9 bases, with 20 bases left in between. The CDR3 is 14 residues long. Germline V CDR1 and CDR2: WSHSY, SAAADI.

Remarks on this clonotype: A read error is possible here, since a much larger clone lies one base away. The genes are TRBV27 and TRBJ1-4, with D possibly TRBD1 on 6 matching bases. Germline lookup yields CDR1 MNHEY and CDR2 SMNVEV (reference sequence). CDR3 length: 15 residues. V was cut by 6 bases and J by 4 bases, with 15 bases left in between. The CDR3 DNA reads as TGTGCCAGCAGGCAACAGGGAATGGGTAATGAAAAACTGTTTTTT. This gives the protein CASRQQGMGNEKLFF.

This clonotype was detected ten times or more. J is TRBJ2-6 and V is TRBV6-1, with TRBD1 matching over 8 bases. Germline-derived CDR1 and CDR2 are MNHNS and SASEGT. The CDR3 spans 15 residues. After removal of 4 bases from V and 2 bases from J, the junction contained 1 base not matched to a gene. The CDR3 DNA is TGTGCCAGCAGTGCACAGGGGGCTGGGGCCAACGTCCTGACTTTC. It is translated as CASSAQGAGANVLTF.